These T cell receptor beta chains were read from a single sample in a study of human T cells and chemical hapten exposure. Each CDR3 protein gets one entry after TCRdb re-called the RACE reads with MiXCR. This table has tens of thousands of distinct CDR3 sequences, 7.5% to 10% appearing once. Sequences were derived from whole blood, sampled in connection with sensitization to the hapten diphenylcyclopropenone (DPC). The receptors were gathered from a man aged 25 to 40 with alopecia areata. Some clones in this sample may be carry-over from other donors' samples. Each CDR3 is given with its conserved first and last residue. The D gene is left open where the match is weak. For some rows the clone size is stated as once, few or many, or as a class when expanded; others skip it.

j_call	clone_size	v_call	d_call	cdr3_nt	cdr3_aa
TRBJ2-5	many	TRBV25-1	.	TGTGCCAGCTGGGAGAGGGCCACCGCCCAAGAGACCCAGTACTTC	CASWERATAQETQYF
TRBJ2-3	.	TRBV2	TRBD1	TGTGCCACCTGGGACAGGGGGCGGACAGATACGCAGTATTTT	CATWDRGRTDTQYF
TRBJ2-7	.	TRBV9	.	TGTGCCAGCAGCCCCAGCGGTGCCGAGCAGTACTTC	CASSPSGAEQYF
TRBJ2-7	many	TRBV27	.	TGTGCCAGCAGTTTAAACGGCGGCTCCTACGAGCAGTACTTC	CASSLNGGSYEQYF
TRBJ2-7	few	TRBV6-5	TRBD1	TGTGCCAGCGGTGTCAGGGGGCAGAACGAGCAGTACTTC	CASGVRGQNEQYF
TRBJ1-2	.	TRBV24-1	.	TGTGCCACCAGTGATTTATATGGCTACACCTTC	CATSDLYGYTF
TRBJ2-7	.	TRBV6-6	.	TGTGCCAGCAGATTGGACATGAAGCAGTACTTC	CASRLDMKQYF
TRBJ2-4	few	TRBV11-2	.	TGTGCCAGCAGCTTAGAGGGCTATGCGGGCAAAAACATTCAGTACTTC	CASSLEGYAGKNIQYF
TRBJ2-4	few	TRBV9	.	TGTGCCAGCAGCCCCGTAGAGGGTAAAGACATTCAGTACTTC	CASSPVEGKDIQYF
TRBJ2-5	.	TRBV30	TRBD1	TGTGCCTGGAGTGTTGGGGATTACCAGGGGGCGCTTAGCGAGACCCAGTACTTC	CAWSVGDYQGALSETQYF
TRBJ2-7	few	TRBV7-8	TRBD2	TGTGCCAGCAGCTTCGGACTAGCGGAAAACTACGAGCAGTACTTC	CASSFGLAENYEQYF
TRBJ2-7	.	TRBV7-9	.	TGTGCCAGCAGCCGAGGGGGGTACGAGCAGTACTTC	CASSRGGYEQYF
TRBJ2-5	.	TRBV2	TRBD2	TGTGCCAGCAGTGGCCAAGGACTAGCGGCAGAGACCCAGTACTTC	CASSGQGLAAETQYF
TRBJ1-1	many	TRBV28	.	TGTGCCAGCAGTCCGCTCAGGAGGGCTGAAGCTTTCTTT	CASSPLRRAEAFF